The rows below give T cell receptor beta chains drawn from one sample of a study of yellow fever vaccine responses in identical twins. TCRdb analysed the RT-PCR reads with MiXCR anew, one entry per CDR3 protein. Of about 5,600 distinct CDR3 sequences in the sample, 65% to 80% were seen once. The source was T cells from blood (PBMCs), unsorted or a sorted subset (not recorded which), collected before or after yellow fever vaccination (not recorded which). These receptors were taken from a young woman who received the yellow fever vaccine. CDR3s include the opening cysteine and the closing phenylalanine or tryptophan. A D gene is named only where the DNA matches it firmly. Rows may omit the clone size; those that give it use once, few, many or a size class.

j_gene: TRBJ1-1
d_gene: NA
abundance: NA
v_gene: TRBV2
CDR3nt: TGTGCCAGCAGTGAAGGAGAGAACACTGAAGCTTTCTTT
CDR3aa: CASSEGENTEAFF

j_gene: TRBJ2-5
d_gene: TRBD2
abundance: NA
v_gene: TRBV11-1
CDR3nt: TGTGCCAGCAGCTTACTGGCGGGAGGGTTCCTCGAGACCCAGTACTTC
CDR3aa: CASSLLAGGFLETQYF

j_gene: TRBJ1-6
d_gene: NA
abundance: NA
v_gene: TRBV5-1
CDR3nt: TGCGCCAGCAGCCCACGACTGGATAATTCACCCCTCCACTTT
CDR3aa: CASSPRLDNSPLHF

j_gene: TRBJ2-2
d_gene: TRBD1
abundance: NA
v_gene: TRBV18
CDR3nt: TGTGCCAGCTCACCTCGGACAGGGACAACCGGGGAGCTGTTTTTT
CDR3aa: CASSPRTGTTGELFF

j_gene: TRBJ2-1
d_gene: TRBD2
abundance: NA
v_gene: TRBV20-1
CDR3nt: TGCAGTGCTTCTAGCGGGAGTGCATACAATGAGCAGTTCTTC
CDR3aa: CSASSGSAYNEQFF

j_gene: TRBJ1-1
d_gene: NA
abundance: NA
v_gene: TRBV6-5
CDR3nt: TGTGCCAGCAGTTACTCTCCAGACACTGAAGCTTTCTTT
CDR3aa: CASSYSPDTEAFF

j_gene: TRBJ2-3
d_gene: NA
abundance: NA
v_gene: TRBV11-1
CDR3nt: TGTGCCAGCAGCTCCGGCCAGACCCGGGACTCCCTAGATACGCAGTATTTT
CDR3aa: CASSSGQTRDSLDTQYF

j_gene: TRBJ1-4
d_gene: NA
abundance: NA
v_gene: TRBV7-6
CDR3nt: TGTGCCAGCAGCCTCTCAACCAATGAAAAACTGTTTTTT
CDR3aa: CASSLSTNEKLFF

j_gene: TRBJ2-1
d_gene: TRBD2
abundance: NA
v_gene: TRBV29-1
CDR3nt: TGCAGCGCCAGCGGGAAGGAGTACAATGAGCAGTTCTTC
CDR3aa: CSASGKEYNEQFF

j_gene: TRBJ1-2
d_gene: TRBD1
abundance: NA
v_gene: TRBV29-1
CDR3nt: TGCAGCGTTGAATGGACAGGTTATGGCTACACCTTC
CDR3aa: CSVEWTGYGYTF

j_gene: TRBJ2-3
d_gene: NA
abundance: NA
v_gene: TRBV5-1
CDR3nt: TGCGCCAGCAGTGAATTCCATCCTAAGCTGGATACGCAGTATTTT
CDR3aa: CASSEFHPKLDTQYF

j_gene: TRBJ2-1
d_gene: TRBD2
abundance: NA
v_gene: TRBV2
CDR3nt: TGTGCCAGCACCCAGCGGGACTACAATGAGCAGTTCTTC
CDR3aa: CASTQRDYNEQFF

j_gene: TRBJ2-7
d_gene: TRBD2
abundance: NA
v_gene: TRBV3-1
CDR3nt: TGTGCCAGCAGCCCGATAGCGGGATCCTACGAGCAGTACTTC
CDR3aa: CASSPIAGSYEQYF

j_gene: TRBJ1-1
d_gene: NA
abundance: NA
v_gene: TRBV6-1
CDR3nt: TGTGCCAGCACCCTCGCGGGGGCAAAGACTGAAGCTTTCTTT
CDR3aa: CASTLAGAKTEAFF

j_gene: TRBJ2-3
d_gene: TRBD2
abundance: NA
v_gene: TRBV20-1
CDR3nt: TGCAGTGCTAATAGACTAGCAAACACAGATACGCAGTATTTT
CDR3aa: CSANRLANTDTQYF

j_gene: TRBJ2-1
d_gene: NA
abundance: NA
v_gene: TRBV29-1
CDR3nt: TGCAGCGTTGAAGAACCCAGCCAGGACTATTACAATGAGCAGTTCTTC
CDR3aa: CSVEEPSQDYYNEQFF

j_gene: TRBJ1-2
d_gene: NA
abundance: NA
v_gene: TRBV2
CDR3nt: TGTGCCAGCAGTGAAAAGGGGCAGACTTGGGATGGCTACACCTTC
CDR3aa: CASSEKGQTWDGYTF

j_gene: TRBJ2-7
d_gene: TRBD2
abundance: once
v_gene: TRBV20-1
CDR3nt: TGCAGTGCCATAGCGGGTCCCTCCTACGAGCAGTACTTC
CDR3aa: CSAIAGPSYEQYF

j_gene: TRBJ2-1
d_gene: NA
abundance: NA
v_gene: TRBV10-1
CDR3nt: TGCGCCAGCAGTGAGGCTGCTACTCAAGTGAAGTTCTTC
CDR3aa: CASSEAATQVKFF

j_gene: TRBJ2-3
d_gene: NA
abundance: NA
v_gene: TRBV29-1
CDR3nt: TGCAGCGTCACGGCAGGAAGCACAGATACGCAGTATTTT
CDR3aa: CSVTAGSTDTQYF

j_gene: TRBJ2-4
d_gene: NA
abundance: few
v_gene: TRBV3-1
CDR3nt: TGTGCCAGCAGCCAAGAGGGTTTGGAGGACATTCAGTACTTC
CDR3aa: CASSQEGLEDIQYF

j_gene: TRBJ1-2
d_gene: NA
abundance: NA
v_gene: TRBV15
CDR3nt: TGTGCCACCAGCAGAGGCCCCCCCCCAGGTGGCTACACCTTC
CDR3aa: CATSRGPPPGGYTF

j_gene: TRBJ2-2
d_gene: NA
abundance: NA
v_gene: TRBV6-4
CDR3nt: TGTGCCAGCAGTGACGTCGGTCAGGGGGAGCTGTTTTTT
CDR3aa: CASSDVGQGELFF

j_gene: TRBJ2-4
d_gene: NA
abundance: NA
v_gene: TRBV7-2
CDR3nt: TGTGCCAGCAGCTTAGCCGGACGGAGTCAGTACTTC
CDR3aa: CASSLAGRSQYF

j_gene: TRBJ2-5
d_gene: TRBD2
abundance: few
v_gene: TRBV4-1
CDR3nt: TGCGCCAGCAGCCAAGATGTATCTCTAGCGGAGGAGAAGCCGTTGGAGACCCAGTACTTC
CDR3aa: CASSQDVSLAEEKPLETQYF

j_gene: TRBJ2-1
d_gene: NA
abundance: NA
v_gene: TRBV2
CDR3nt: TGTGCCAGCAGAGGACGGTACAATGAGCAGTTCTTC
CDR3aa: CASRGRYNEQFF

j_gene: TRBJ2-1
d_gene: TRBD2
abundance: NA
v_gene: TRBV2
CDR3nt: TGTGCCAGCAGTTTAGCGGGAGAATCGTACAATGAGCAGTTCTTC
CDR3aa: CASSLAGESYNEQFF

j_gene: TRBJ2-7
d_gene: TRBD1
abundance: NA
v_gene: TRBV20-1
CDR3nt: TGCAGTGCTCCCGGACAGGGCGCCTACGAGCAGTACTTC
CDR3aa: CSAPGQGAYEQYF

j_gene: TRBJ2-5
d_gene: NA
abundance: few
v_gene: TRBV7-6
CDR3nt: TGTGCCAGCAGCTTAAATCCCGGGAGCGAGACCCAGTACTTC
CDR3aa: CASSLNPGSETQYF

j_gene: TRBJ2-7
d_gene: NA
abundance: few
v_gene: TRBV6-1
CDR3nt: TGTGCCAGCAGTGAACTTGGCAGGGCGGAAGAGCAGTACTTC
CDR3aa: CASSELGRAEEQYF

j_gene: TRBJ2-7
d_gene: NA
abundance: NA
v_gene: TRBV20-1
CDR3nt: TGCAGTGCTAGGGCCACCATTTCCTACGAGCAGTACTTC
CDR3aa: CSARATISYEQYF

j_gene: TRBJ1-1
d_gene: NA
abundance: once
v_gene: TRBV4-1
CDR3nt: TGCGCCAGCAGCCAAGATTGGAACACTGAAGCTTTCTTT
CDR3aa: CASSQDWNTEAFF

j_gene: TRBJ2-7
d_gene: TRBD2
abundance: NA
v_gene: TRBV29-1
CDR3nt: TGCAGCGTTGCGAGCGGGAGTGACGAGCAGTACTTC
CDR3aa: CSVASGSDEQYF

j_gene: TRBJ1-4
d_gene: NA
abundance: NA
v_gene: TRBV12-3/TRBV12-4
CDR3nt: TGTGCCAGCAGTTTGATCGTCGGGGTTAATGAAAAACTGTTTTTT
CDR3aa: CASSLIVGVNEKLFF

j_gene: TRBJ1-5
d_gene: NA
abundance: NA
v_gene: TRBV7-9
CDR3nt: TGTGCCAGCAGCTTAGGACAGAAGGGGCCCCAGCATTTT
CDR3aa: CASSLGQKGPQHF

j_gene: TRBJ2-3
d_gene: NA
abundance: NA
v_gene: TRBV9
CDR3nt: TGTGCCAGCAGCGTAGATTGGGGTGTCACAGATACGCAGTATTTT
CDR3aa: CASSVDWGVTDTQYF

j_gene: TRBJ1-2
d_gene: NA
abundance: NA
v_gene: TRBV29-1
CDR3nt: TGCAGCGTTGATAACCAGGGGAGACCGAACTATGGCTACACCTTC
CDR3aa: CSVDNQGRPNYGYTF

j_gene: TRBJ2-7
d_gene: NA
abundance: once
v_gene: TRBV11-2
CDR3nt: TGTGCCAGCAGCTCCGCCTACGAGCAGTACTTC
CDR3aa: CASSSAYEQYF

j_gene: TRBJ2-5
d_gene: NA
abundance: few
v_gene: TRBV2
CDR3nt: TGTGCCAGCAGTGAACGTTTCTTTGAGACCCAGTACTTC
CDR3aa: CASSERFFETQYF

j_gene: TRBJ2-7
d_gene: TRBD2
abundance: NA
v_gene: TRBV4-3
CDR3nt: TGCGCCAGCAGCCAAGATCGTAGCGGGAGGTCCTACGAGCAGTACTTC
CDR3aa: CASSQDRSGRSYEQYF

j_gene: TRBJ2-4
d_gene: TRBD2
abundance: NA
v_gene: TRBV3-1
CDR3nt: TGTGCCAGCAGCCCGGCTAGCGGGGGCTCCGGCGGGATGAAAAACATTCAGTACTTC
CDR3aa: CASSPASGGSGGMKNIQYF

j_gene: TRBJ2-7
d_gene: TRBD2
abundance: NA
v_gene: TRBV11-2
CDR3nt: TGTGCCAGCAGCAGCGGGGGAGTAGCGGCCTACGAGCAGTACTTC
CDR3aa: CASSSGGVAAYEQYF

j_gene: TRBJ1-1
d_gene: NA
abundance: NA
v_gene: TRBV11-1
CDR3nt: TGTGCCAGCAGCTTAGCCGGGGGGGTGAATGCTTTCTTT
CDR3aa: CASSLAGGVNAFF

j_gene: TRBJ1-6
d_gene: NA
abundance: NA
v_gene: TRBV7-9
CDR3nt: TGTGCCAGCAGCTCCATCCCCCTCCACTTT
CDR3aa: CASSSIPLHF

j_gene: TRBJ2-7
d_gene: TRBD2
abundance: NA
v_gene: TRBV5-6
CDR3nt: TGTGCCAGCAGCCTAAGCCTAGCGGGAGTACGGTCCTACGAGCAGTACTTC
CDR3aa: CASSLSLAGVRSYEQYF

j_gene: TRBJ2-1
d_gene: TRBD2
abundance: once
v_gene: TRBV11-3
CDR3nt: TGTGCCAGCAGCTTAGATCATGCCGGACTAGCGGGATCAGATGAGCAGTTCTTC
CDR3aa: CASSLDHAGLAGSDEQFF

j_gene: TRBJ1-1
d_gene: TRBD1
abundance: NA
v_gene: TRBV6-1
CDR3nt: TGTGCCAGCAGTACTGGCCCTACAGGGGGAACTTACTCTGAAGCTTTCTTT
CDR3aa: CASSTGPTGGTYSEAFF